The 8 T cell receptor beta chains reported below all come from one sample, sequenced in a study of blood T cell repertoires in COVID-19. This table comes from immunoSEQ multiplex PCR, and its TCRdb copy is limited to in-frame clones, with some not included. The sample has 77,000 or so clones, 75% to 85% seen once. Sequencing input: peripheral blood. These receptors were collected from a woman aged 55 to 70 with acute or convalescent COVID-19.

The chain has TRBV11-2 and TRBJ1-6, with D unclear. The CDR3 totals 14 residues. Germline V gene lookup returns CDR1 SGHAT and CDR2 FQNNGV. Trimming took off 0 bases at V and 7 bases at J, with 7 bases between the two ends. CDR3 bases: TGTGCCAGCAGCTTAGAGACTGGGAATTCACCCCTCCACTTT. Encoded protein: CASSLETGNSPLHF.

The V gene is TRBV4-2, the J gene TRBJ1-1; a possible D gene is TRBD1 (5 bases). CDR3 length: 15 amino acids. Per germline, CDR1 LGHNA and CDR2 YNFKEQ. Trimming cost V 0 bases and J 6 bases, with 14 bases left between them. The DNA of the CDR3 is TGTGCCAGCAGCCAAGATCCTCAGGGAGGGTCTGAAGCTTTCTTT. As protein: CASSQDPQGGSEAFF.

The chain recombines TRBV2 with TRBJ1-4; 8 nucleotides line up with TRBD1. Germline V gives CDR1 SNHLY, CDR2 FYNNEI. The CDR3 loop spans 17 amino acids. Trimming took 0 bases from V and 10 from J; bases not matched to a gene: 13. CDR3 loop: CASSEAIRGRGRAKLFF. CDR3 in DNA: TGTGCCAGCAGTGAAGCGATCAGGGGGCGCGGGCGGGCAAAACTGTTTTTT.

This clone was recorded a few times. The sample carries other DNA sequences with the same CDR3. In DNA form, the CDR3 reads TGCGCCAGCAGCTCTCGTTTAGCGGGGGAATCAGATACGCAGTATTTT. Translation gives CASSSRLAGESDTQYF. This chain links TRBV5-1 with TRBJ2-3; 9 bases agree with TRBD2. Germline V gene sequence: CDR1 SGHRS, CDR2 YFSETQ. After removal of 3 bases from V and 4 bases from J, the junction contained 9 bases not matched to a gene. There are 16 residues in the CDR3. The full variable domain, rest sourced from reference TRBV5-1 and TRBJ2-3, is KAGVTQTPRYLIKTRGQQVTLSCSPISGHRSVSWYQQTPGQGLQFLFEYFSETQRNKGNFPGRFSGRQFSNSRSEMNVSTLELGDSALYLCASSSRLAGESDTQYFGPGTRLTVL.

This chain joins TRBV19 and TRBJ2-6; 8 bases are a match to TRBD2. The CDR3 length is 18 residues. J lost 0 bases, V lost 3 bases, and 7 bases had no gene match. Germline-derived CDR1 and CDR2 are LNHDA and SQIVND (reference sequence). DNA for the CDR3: TGTGCCAGTAGTATGCGGCTAGCGGGCCTCTCTGGGGCCAACGTCCTGACTTTC. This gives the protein CASSMRLAGLSGANVLTF.

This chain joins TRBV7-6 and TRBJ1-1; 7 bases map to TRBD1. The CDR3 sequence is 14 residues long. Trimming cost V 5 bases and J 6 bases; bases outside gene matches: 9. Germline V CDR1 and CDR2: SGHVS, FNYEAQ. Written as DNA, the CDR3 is TGTGCCAGCAGCCCCCTTGACAGGGAAGCTGAAGCTTTCTTT. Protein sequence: CASSPLDREAEAFF. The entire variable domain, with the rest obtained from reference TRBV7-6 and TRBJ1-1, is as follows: GAGVSQSPRYKVTKRGQDVALRCDPISGHVSLYWYRQALGQGPEFLTYFNYEAQQDKSGLPNDRFSAERPEGSISTLTIQRTEQRDSAMYRCASSPLDREAEAFFGQGTRLTVV.

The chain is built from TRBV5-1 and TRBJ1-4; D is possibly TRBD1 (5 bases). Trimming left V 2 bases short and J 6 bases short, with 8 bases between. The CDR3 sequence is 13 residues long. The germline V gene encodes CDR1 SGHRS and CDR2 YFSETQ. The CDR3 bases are TGCGCCAGCAGCTTCGGAGGGGATGAAAAACTGTTTTTT. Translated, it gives CASSFGGDEKLFF. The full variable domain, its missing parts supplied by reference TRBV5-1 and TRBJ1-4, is KAGVTQTPRYLIKTRGQQVTLSCSPISGHRSVSWYQQTPGQGLQFLFEYFSETQRNKGNFPGRFSGRQFSNSRSEMNVSTLELGDSALYLCASSFGGDEKLFFGSGTQLSVL.

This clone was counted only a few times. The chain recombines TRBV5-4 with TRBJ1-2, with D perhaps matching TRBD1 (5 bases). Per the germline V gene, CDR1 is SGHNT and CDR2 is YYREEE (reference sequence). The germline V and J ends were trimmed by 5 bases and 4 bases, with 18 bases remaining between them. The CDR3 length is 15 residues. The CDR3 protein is CASSSGTLEGYGYTF. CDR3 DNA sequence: TGTGCCAGCAGTTCCGGGACCCTGGAGGGCTATGGCTACACCTTC.